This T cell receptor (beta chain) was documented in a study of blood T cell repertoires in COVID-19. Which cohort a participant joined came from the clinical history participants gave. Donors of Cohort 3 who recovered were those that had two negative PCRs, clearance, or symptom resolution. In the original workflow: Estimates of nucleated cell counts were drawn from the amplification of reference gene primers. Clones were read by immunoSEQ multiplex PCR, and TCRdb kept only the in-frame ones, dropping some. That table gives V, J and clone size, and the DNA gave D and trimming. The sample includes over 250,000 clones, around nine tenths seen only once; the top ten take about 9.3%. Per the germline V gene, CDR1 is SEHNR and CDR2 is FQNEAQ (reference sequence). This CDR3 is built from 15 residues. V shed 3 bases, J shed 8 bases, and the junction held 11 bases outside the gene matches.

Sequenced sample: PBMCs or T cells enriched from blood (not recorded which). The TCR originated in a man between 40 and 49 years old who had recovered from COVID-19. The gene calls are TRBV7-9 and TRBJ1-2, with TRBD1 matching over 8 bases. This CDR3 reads CASSLVDRAAGGYTF. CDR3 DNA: TGTGCCAGCAGCTTGGTGGACAGGGCGGCGGGGGGCTACACCTTC.